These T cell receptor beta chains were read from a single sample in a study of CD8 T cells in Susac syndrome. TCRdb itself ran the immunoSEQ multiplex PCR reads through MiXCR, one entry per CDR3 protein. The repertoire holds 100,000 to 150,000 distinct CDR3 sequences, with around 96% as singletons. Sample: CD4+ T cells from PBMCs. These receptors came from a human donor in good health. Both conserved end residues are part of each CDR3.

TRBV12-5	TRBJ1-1	CASGTPRESEAFF
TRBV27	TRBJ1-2	CASSLSGGNNYGYTF
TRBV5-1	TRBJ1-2	CASSLQGFGYTF
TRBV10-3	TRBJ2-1	CAISESTSGRARSGNEQFF
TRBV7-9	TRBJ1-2	CASSPRTGEEGYTF
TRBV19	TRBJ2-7	CASSMSANGAYEQYF
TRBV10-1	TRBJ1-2	CASSDTGAYGYTF
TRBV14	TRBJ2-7	CASSQDRQGDSHF
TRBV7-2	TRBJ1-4	CASSLIGQSSTTNEKLFF
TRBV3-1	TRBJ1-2	CASSMEYGQGRRGYTF
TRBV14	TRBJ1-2	CASSQDSFRGQGDYGYTF
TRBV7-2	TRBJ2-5	CASSLGGRETQYF
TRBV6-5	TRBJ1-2	CASSYSGQGGIANYGYTF
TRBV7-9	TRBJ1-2	CASSLEVYGYTF
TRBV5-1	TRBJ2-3	CASSFGREGPDTQYF
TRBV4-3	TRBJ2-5	CASSQEAGATRQETQYF
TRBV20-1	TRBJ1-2	CSARDQTANYGYTF
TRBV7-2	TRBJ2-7	CASSIGQVGYEQYF
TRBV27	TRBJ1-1	CASKRTGWAEAFF
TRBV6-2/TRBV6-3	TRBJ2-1	CASSSSGSDNEQFF
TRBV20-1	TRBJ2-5	CSARDSRREEETQYF
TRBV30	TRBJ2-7	CAWRQTSVEQYF
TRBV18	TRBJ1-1	CASSIKGDTEAFF
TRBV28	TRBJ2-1	CASRPRTSGLYNEQFF
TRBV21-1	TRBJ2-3	CASSIPRGDRGLKDTQYF
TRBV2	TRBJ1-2	CASKDRQTYGYTF
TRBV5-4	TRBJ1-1	CASSLDNMVMNTEAFF
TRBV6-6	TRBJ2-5	CASSGYGRQETQYF
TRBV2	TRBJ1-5	CASSVQQGARQPQHF
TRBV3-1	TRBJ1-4	CASSQEGGRREKLFF
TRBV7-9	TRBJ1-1	CASSLGQPELEAFF
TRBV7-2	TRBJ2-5	CASSLSSGGRETQYF
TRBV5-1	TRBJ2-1	CASSWAPSGAYNEQFF
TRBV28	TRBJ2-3	CASSSSGRGTDTQYF
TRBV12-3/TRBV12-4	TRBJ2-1	CASRPPGPSLNEQFF
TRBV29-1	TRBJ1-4	CSATGGSGGSEKLFF
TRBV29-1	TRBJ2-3	CSVEEREGPTDTQYF
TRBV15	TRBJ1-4	CATSRAGTNEKLFF
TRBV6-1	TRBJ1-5	CASSGGRGSNQPQHF
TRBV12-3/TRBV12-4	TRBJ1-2	CATRDRDYGYTF
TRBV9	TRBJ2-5	CASSVGQQETQYF
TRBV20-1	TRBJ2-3	CSAGTSGRADTQYF
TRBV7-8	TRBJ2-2	CASSLGTAGELFF
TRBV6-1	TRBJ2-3	CASSAWGSGRPNTQYF
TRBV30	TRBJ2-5	CAWSTGTGPQETQYF
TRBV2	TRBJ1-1	CASSGDRDTEAFF
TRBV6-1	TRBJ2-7	CASSGVDRGRGEQYF